These 7 T cell receptor beta chains were all obtained from the same sample, sequenced in a study of T cells in Graves' hyperthyroidism and ophthalmopathy. Amplification of TCR beta CDR3 regions was performed using RNA transcripts as template. HTBI primers were the set used in a first-round RT-PCR of the TCR CDR3. TCRdb reanalysed the multiplex PCR reads using MiXCR and keeps one entry per CDR3 protein. The sample has about 720,000 distinct CDR3 sequences; roughly 15% are singletons. Sequenced material: blood. These receptors came from a man aged 18 to 35 with Graves' hyperthyroidism.

This clonotype occurred many times. The V gene is TRBV5-1, the J gene TRBJ1-5; no firm D call. CDR1 and CDR2 (germline): SGHRS, YFSETQ. V was shortened by 4 bases and J by 4 bases, with 15 bases between the two germline ends. The CDR3 covers 15 residues. CDR3 bases: TGCGCCAGCAGCCCCCGGATAGATAAAAATCAGCCCCAGCATTTT. Its protein product is CASSPRIDKNQPQHF.

This clonotype appeared a few times. The rearrangement uses TRBV9 and TRBJ2-3; D is ambiguous. CDR1 and CDR2 (germline): SGDLS, YYNGEE. Trimming pared 4 bases from V and 8 bases from J, leaving 14 bases between. The CDR3 has 13 residues. CDR3 sequence: CASSTGSVGTQYF. CDR3 in DNA: TGTGCCAGCAGCACTGGCTCGGTGGGTACGCAGTATTTT.

This clonotype was recorded many times. The chain uses TRBV18 and TRBJ2-7; weak D call: TRBD2 (6 bases). The CDR3 has 13 amino acids. The V end lost 3 bases, the J end lost 5 bases, and 11 bases lay between the germline ends. Per the germline V gene, CDR1 is KGHSH and CDR2 is LQKENI. The CDR3 DNA sequence: TGTGCCAGCTCACCTCGAAGGGAGGACGAGCAGTACTTC. Translating gives CASSPRREDEQYF.

This clonotype has a count of ten or more. The J gene is TRBJ2-1, the V gene TRBV28; D ambiguous. The V end lost 6 bases, the J end lost 8 bases, and 20 bases lay between the germline ends. The CDR3 is made up of 15 amino acids. The germline V gene encodes CDR1 MDHEN and CDR2 SYDVKM. The chain's CDR3 is CASSPPGSGWDEQFF. CDR3 sequence (DNA): TGTGCCAGCAGCCCGCCTGGGTCAGGCTGGGATGAGCAGTTCTTC.

There are many counts of this clonotype. This chain connects TRBV30 to TRBJ1-5; unclear D gene. The CDR3 has 14 amino acids. In germline, CDR1 is GTSNPN, CDR2 SVGIG (reference sequence). The ends were cut back, 5 bases at V and 7 bases at J, with 18 bases in the middle. This CDR3 is CAWSPGSSNQPQHF. In DNA, the CDR3 is TGTGCCTGGTCGCCGGGCAGCTCGAACCAGCCCCAGCATTTT.

This clonotype was detected only a few times. The chain couples TRBV5-6 to TRBJ1-5, with a weak D call TRBD1 (6 bases). This CDR3 has 14 residues. Germline V gene data show CDR1 as SGHDT and CDR2 as YYEEEE. Trimming stripped 2 bases from V and 4 bases from J, with 10 bases between. The CDR3, as DNA: TGTGCCAGCAGCTTTCGGGGGCGGAATCAGCCCCAGCATTTT. Translation gives CASSFRGRNQPQHF. Full variable domain (rest looked up from reference TRBV5-6 and TRBJ1-5): DAGVTQSPTHLIKTRGQQVTLRCSPKSGHDTVSWYQQALGQGPQFIFQYYEEEERQRGNFPDRFSGHQFPNYSSELNVNALLLGDSALYLCASSFRGRNQPQHFGDGTRLSIL.

This clonotype was picked up many times. J is TRBJ2-7 and V is TRBV28, with D tentatively TRBD1 (6 bases). The CDR3 totals 16 residues. Trimming cost V 2 bases and J 2 bases, with 16 bases left between them. In germline, CDR1 is MDHEN, CDR2 SYDVKM. CDR3 DNA sequence: TGTGCCAGCAGTTTAGTAACAGGGCCCGTAACCTACGAGCAGTACTTC. It is translated as CASSLVTGPVTYEQYF.